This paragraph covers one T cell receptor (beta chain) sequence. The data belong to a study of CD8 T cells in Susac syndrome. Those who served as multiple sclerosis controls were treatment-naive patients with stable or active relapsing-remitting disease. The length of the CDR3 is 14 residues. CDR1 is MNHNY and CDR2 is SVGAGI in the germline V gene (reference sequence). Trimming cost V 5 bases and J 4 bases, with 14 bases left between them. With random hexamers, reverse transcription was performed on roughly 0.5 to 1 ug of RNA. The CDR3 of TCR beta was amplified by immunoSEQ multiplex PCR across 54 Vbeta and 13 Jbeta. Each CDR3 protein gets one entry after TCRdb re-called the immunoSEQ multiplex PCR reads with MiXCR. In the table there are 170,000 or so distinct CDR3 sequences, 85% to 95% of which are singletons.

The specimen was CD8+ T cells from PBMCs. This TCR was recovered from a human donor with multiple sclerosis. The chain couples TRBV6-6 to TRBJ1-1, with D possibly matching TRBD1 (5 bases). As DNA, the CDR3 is TGTGCCAGCAGTCAGGGATATGTAGCCACTGAAGCTTTCTTT. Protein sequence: CASSQGYVATEAFF.